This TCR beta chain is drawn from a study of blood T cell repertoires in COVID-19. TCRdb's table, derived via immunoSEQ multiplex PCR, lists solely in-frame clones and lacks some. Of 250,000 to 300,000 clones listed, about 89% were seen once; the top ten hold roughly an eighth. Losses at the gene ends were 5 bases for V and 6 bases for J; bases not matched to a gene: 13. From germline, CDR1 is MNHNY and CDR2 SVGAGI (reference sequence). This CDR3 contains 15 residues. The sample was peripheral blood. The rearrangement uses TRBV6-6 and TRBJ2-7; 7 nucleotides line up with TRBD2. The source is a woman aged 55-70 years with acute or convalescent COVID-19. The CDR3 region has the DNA TGTGCCAGCAGTCAAGGACGGCGCGGGGGTAGCGAGCAGTACTTC. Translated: CASSQGRRGGSEQYF.